The rows below give T cell receptor beta chains drawn from one sample of a study of cytomegalovirus exposure and HLA in healthy donors. Using immunoSEQ multiplex PCR, the repertoire was profiled, and TCRdb retains in-frame clones only, with some absent. Found here are 130,000 to 150,000 clones, around 75% of them singletons; the top ten hold less than 3.5%. Input material: PBMCs. The source is a woman aged 25 to 39 in good health and CMV-seronegative. Each CDR3 is given with its conserved first and last residue. A D gene is named only where the DNA matches it firmly. Rows give clone size only sometimes, using once, few, many, or a class for an expanded clone.

J gene: TRBJ1-2; clone size: -; D gene: TRBD1; V gene: TRBV5-1; CDR3 DNA: TGCGCCAGCAGCCCCGGGACAGGAGTTGAAAGCTACACCTTC; CDR3 protein: CASSPGTGVESYTF
J gene: TRBJ2-1; clone size: few; D gene: TRBD2; V gene: TRBV27; CDR3 DNA: TGTGCCAGCAGTTGGGCCCTAGCGGGGTACAATGAGCAGTTCTTC; CDR3 protein: CASSWALAGYNEQFF
J gene: TRBJ2-1; clone size: -; D gene: -; V gene: TRBV6-5; CDR3 DNA: TGTGCCAGCAGTCCCCGTGGCGGCTCCTACAATGAGCAGTTCTTC; CDR3 protein: CASSPRGGSYNEQFF
J gene: TRBJ2-3; clone size: -; D gene: TRBD1; V gene: TRBV27; CDR3 DNA: TGTGCCAGCAGTATACGGGACAGGGCCCCAGATACGCAGTATTTT; CDR3 protein: CASSIRDRAPDTQYF
J gene: TRBJ2-4; clone size: -; D gene: -; V gene: TRBV30; CDR3 DNA: TGTGCCTGGACCCGGGACTTAAAATTCGGCTTC; CDR3 protein: CAWTRDLKFGF
J gene: TRBJ2-4; clone size: -; D gene: -; V gene: TRBV27; CDR3 DNA: TGTGCCAGCAGTTTACGCAGGAGGAGGGAAAACATTCAGTACTTC; CDR3 protein: CASSLRRRRENIQYF
J gene: TRBJ2-7; clone size: -; D gene: -; V gene: TRBV7-9; CDR3 DNA: TGTGCCAGCAGCCCTACCGGTGGAACAGGGTTCTACGAGCAGTACTTC; CDR3 protein: CASSPTGGTGFYEQYF
J gene: TRBJ2-7; clone size: -; D gene: -; V gene: TRBV21-1; CDR3 DNA: TGTGCCAGCAGCAAAGGCCCAGGGACCTACGAGCAGTACTTC; CDR3 protein: CASSKGPGTYEQYF
J gene: TRBJ1-4; clone size: once; D gene: TRBD1; V gene: TRBV30; CDR3 DNA: TGTGCCTGGAGTGCTCCCGGGACAGCTTCCGAAAAACTGTTTTTT; CDR3 protein: CAWSAPGTASEKLFF
J gene: TRBJ2-5; clone size: once; D gene: TRBD2; V gene: TRBV6-1; CDR3 DNA: TGTGCCAGCAGTTGGACTAGCGGGATCCAAGAGACCCAGTACTTC; CDR3 protein: CASSWTSGIQETQYF
J gene: TRBJ1-2; clone size: -; D gene: TRBD1; V gene: TRBV2; CDR3 DNA: TGTGCCAGCAGAGCCGGACAGGGGGATAACTATGGCTACACCTTC; CDR3 protein: CASRAGQGDNYGYTF
J gene: TRBJ1-2; clone size: -; D gene: TRBD1; V gene: TRBV30; CDR3 DNA: TGTGCCTGGACAGGACAGGGACTCCTCAACTATGGCTACACCTTC; CDR3 protein: CAWTGQGLLNYGYTF
J gene: TRBJ2-3; clone size: -; D gene: TRBD1; V gene: TRBV5-1; CDR3 DNA: TGCGCCAGCAGCTTGGGACAGGGACGCACAGATACGCAGTATTTT; CDR3 protein: CASSLGQGRTDTQYF
J gene: TRBJ2-7; clone size: few; D gene: TRBD2; V gene: TRBV5-1; CDR3 DNA: TGCGCCAGCAGCTTGGGGGGAGGGCCCGACGAGCAGTACTTC; CDR3 protein: CASSLGGGPDEQYF
J gene: TRBJ2-2; clone size: -; D gene: -; V gene: TRBV10-1; CDR3 DNA: TGCGCCAGCAGTGAGTTAAAGCGGTCTGGGGAGCTGTTTTTT; CDR3 protein: CASSELKRSGELFF
J gene: TRBJ2-7; clone size: -; D gene: -; V gene: TRBV2; CDR3 DNA: TGTGCCAGCAGTGTTTTCGGAGGCGAGCAGTACTTC; CDR3 protein: CASSVFGGEQYF
J gene: TRBJ2-7; clone size: few; D gene: TRBD1; V gene: TRBV2; CDR3 DNA: TGTGCCAGCAGTGAAAGGGACAGCTACGAGCAGTACTTC; CDR3 protein: CASSERDSYEQYF
J gene: TRBJ2-3; clone size: -; D gene: TRBD2; V gene: TRBV6-6; CDR3 DNA: TGTGGTAAACGGGGACTAGGATTTGTTACGCAGTATTTT; CDR3 protein: CGKRGLGFVTQYF
J gene: TRBJ1-1; clone size: -; D gene: TRBD1; V gene: TRBV7-9; CDR3 DNA: TGTTCCAGCAGCTTAACCAGGACAGGGGGCACTGAAGCTTTCTTT; CDR3 protein: CSSSLTRTGGTEAFF
J gene: TRBJ1-2; clone size: once; D gene: -; V gene: TRBV2; CDR3 DNA: TGTGCCAGCAGTGAAGGGAGAGGTCGTGGCTACACCTTC; CDR3 protein: CASSEGRGRGYTF
J gene: TRBJ1-5; clone size: -; D gene: -; V gene: TRBV4-3; CDR3 DNA: TGCGCCAGCAGCCAAGATAGGGGGCAGCCCCAGCATTTT; CDR3 protein: CASSQDRGQPQHF
J gene: TRBJ1-5; clone size: -; D gene: -; V gene: TRBV7-2; CDR3 DNA: TGTGCCAGCAGCTTAGCGATAGCGGGTGGTCAGCCCCAGCATTTT; CDR3 protein: CASSLAIAGGQPQHF
J gene: TRBJ1-1; clone size: few; D gene: TRBD1; V gene: TRBV5-1; CDR3 DNA: TGCGCCAGCAGCTTCCCGCAGGGGGCAGGGAACACTGAAGCTTTCTTT; CDR3 protein: CASSFPQGAGNTEAFF
J gene: TRBJ1-3; clone size: -; D gene: TRBD1; V gene: TRBV7-9; CDR3 DNA: TGTGCCAGCAGCATGGGACAGTCCCTCTCTGGAAACACCATATATTTT; CDR3 protein: CASSMGQSLSGNTIYF
J gene: TRBJ1-3; clone size: once; D gene: -; V gene: TRBV7-9; CDR3 DNA: TGTGCCAGCAGCTCCGACACTGGGACTAGCTCTGGAAACACCATATATTTT; CDR3 protein: CASSSDTGTSSGNTIYF
J gene: TRBJ2-1; clone size: -; D gene: TRBD2; V gene: TRBV29-1; CDR3 DNA: TGCAGCGTGTCTTTCGGGGGGGACCACAATGAGCAGTTCTTC; CDR3 protein: CSVSFGGDHNEQFF
J gene: TRBJ1-3; clone size: -; D gene: -; V gene: TRBV7-2; CDR3 DNA: TGTGCCAGCAGCTTAGTGGTAATGAGCTCTGGAAACACCATATATTTT; CDR3 protein: CASSLVVMSSGNTIYF
J gene: TRBJ2-5; clone size: -; D gene: TRBD1; V gene: TRBV7-2; CDR3 DNA: TGTGCCAGCAGCCCTCGGGACAGTAGTAGAGAGACCCAGTACTTC; CDR3 protein: CASSPRDSSRETQYF
J gene: TRBJ2-1; clone size: once; D gene: -; V gene: TRBV2; CDR3 DNA: TGTGCCAGCATGGGGGACTCTCGCTCCTACAATGAGCAGTTCTTC; CDR3 protein: CASMGDSRSYNEQFF
J gene: TRBJ1-2; clone size: few; D gene: TRBD1; V gene: TRBV7-9; CDR3 DNA: TGTGCCAGCAGCCGGTCACCGGGACAGGGGGCGTATGGCTACACCTTC; CDR3 protein: CASSRSPGQGAYGYTF
J gene: TRBJ1-1; clone size: -; D gene: TRBD1; V gene: TRBV28; CDR3 DNA: TGTGCCAGCAGTTTAGAAGGGGGCGCGTCCACTGAAGCTTTCTTT; CDR3 protein: CASSLEGGASTEAFF
J gene: TRBJ2-1; clone size: -; D gene: TRBD2; V gene: TRBV19; CDR3 DNA: TGTGCCAGTAGTATTACGGGGGGGCCATACAATGAGCAGTTCTTC; CDR3 protein: CASSITGGPYNEQFF
J gene: TRBJ2-5; clone size: once; D gene: -; V gene: TRBV7-6; CDR3 DNA: TGTGCCAGCAGCTTTAAGGCGGGTCCAATAGAGACCCAGTACTTC; CDR3 protein: CASSFKAGPIETQYF
J gene: TRBJ2-1; clone size: -; D gene: TRBD2; V gene: TRBV5-1; CDR3 DNA: TGCGCCAGCAGCACCGGGACTAGCGGGGGGACCTCTCTTGAGCAGTTCTTC; CDR3 protein: CASSTGTSGGTSLEQFF
J gene: TRBJ1-5; clone size: -; D gene: TRBD1; V gene: TRBV27; CDR3 DNA: TGTGCCAGCAGCCCGACAGGGGTCCAGCCCCAGCATTTT; CDR3 protein: CASSPTGVQPQHF
J gene: TRBJ2-5; clone size: -; D gene: TRBD2; V gene: TRBV7-6; CDR3 DNA: TGTGCCAGCAGCTTAGTGTCGACTAGCTCGGAGACCCAGTACTTC; CDR3 protein: CASSLVSTSSETQYF
J gene: TRBJ2-1; clone size: -; D gene: -; V gene: TRBV4-2; CDR3 DNA: TGTGCCAGCTCCCTGGGGGGTTCCTCCTACAATGAGCAGTTCTTC; CDR3 protein: CASSLGGSSYNEQFF
J gene: TRBJ2-7; clone size: -; D gene: TRBD1; V gene: TRBV4-3; CDR3 DNA: TGCGCCAGCAGCCCAGGGACAGGGAGCTACGAGCAGTACTTC; CDR3 protein: CASSPGTGSYEQYF
J gene: TRBJ2-1; clone size: -; D gene: -; V gene: TRBV11-2; CDR3 DNA: TGTGCCAGCAGCCCCCGATGGGGGCGTTGGGACAATGAGCAGTTCTTC; CDR3 protein: CASSPRWGRWDNEQFF